This T cell receptor (beta chain) appears in the sequencing data of a study of control samples from healthy donors and cancer patients. This CDR3 has 16 residues. CDR1 and CDR2 from the germline V gene are LGHNA and YSLEER. J gave up 5 bases and V 2 bases, and 5 bases lay outside the gene matches. Repertoires were generated with immunoSEQ multiplex PCR, while TCRdb's copy carries only in-frame clones and drops some. The sample has roughly 88,000 clones; about nine tenths are singletons. The chain is built from TRBV4-3 and TRBJ2-5; TRBD2 matches at 13 bases. Sample: blood. This TCR was sampled from a man over 45 in good health. CDR3 DNA sequence: TGCGCCAGCAGCCAATCACTAGCGGGGGGGCTTGAGACCCAGTACTTC. Translated, it gives CASSQSLAGGLETQYF.